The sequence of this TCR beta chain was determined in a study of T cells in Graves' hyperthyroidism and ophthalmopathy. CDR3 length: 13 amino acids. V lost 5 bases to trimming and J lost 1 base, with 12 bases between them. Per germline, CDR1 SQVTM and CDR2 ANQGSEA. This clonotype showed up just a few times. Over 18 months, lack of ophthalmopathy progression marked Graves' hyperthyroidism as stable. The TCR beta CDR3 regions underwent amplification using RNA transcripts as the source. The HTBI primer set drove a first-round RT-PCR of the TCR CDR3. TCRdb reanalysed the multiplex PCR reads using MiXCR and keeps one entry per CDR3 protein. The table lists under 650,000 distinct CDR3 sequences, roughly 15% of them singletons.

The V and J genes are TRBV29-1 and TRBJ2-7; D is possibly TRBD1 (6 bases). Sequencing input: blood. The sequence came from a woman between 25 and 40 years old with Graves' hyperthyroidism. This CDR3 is CSVRDTGSYEQYF. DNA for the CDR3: TGCAGCGTTCGGGACACGGGATCCTACGAGCAGTACTTC.